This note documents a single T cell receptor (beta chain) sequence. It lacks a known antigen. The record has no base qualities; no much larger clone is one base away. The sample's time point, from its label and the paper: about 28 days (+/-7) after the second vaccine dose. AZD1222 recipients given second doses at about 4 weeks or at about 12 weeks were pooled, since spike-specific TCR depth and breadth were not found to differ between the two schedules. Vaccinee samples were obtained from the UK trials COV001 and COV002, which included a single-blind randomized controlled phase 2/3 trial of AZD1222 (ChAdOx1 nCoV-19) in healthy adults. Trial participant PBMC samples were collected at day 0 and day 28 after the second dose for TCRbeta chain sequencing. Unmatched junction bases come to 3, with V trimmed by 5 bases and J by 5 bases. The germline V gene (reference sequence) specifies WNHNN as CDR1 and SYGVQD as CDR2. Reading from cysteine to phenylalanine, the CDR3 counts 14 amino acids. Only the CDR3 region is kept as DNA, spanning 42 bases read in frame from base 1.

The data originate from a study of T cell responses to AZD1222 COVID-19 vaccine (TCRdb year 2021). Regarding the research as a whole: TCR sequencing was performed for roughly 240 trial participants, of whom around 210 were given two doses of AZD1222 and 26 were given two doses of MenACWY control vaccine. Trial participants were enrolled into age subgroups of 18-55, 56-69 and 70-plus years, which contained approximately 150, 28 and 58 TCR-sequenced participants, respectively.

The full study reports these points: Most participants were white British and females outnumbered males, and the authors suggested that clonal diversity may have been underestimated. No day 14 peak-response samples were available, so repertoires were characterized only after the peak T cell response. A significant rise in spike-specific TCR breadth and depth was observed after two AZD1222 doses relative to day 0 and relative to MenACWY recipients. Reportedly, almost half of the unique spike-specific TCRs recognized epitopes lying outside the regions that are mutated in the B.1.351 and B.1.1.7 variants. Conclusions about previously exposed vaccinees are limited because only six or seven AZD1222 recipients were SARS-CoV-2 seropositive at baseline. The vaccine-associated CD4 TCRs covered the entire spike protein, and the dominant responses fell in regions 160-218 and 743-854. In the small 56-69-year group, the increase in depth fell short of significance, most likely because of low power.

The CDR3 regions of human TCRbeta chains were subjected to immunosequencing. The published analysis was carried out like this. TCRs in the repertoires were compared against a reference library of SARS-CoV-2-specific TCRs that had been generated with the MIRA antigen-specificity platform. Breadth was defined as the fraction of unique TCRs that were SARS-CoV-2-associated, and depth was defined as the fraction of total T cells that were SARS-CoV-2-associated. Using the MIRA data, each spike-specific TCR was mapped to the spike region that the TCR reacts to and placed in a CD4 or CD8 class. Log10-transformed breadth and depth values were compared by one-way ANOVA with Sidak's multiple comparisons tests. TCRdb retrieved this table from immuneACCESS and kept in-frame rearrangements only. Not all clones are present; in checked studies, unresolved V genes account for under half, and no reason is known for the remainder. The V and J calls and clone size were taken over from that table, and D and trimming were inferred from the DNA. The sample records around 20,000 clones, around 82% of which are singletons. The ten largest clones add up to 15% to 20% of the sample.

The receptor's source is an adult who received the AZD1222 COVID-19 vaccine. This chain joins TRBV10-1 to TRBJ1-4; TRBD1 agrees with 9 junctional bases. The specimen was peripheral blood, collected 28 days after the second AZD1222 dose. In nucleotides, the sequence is TGCGCCAGCAGTTCCGGACAGGGGAATGAAAAACTGTTTTTT. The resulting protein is CASSSGQGNEKLFF.